This T cell receptor (beta chain) is from a study of cytomegalovirus exposure and HLA in healthy donors. On the study more broadly: In a later analysis, the roughly 120 validation repertoires were reported to have used the same platform as the roughly 730 first-cohort repertoires. Study outcomes and limitations: The tendency of first-cohort TCR clusters to co-occur in the approximately 120 validation repertoires was identified by a subsequent analysis. High specificity and sensitivity for cytomegalovirus status were reported for the classifier. TCR sequences were mostly rare, though some public TCRs occurred in many donors.

The CDR3 is 12 amino acids. With 2 bases removed from V and 7 bases from J, the gap between germline ends came to 5 bases. Germline-derived CDR1 and CDR2 are MNHNY and SVGAGI (reference sequence). Measured with immunoSEQ multiplex PCR; TCRdb has only the in-frame clones, and not every one. The sample yields 90,000 or so clones, 85% seen once. In this sample, this clone turned up a few times. The antigen remains unidentified. The rearrangement links TRBV6-6 to TRBJ2-2, with D possibly matching TRBD1 (5 bases). The clonotype was recovered from a man aged 18 to 30 in good health and CMV-seropositive. Sequencing was carried out using PBMCs. Written as DNA, the CDR3 is TGTGCCAGCAGTTACAGGGGCGGGGAGCTGTTTTTT. Protein product: CASSYRGGELFF.